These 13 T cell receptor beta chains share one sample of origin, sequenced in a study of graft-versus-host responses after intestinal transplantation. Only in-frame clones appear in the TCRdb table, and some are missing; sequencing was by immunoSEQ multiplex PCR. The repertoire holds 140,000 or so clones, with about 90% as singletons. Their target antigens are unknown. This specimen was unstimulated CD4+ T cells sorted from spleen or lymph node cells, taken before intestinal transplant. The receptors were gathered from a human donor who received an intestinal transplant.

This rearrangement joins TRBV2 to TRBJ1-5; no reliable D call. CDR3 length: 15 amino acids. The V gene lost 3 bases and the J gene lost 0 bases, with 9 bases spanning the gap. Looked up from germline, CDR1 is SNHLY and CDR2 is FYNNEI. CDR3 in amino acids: CASSELGFSNQPQHF. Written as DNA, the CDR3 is TGTGCCAGCAGTGAGTTAGGATTTAGCAATCAGCCCCAGCATTTT.

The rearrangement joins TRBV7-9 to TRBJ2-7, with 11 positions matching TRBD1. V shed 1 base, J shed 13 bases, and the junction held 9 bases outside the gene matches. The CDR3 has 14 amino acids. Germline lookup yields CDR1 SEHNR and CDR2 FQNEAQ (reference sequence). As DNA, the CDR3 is TGTGCCAGCAGCTTAGTTACGGGGACAGGGGGAAAATACTTC. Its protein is CASSLVTGTGGKYF.

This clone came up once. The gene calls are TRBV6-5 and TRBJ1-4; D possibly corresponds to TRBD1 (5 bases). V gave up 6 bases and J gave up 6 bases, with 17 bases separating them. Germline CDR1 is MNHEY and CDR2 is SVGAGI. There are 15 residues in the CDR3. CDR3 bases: TGTGCCAGCAGCCAAGGGGAAGGGGTGGATGAAAAACTGTTTTTT. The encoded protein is CASSQGEGVDEKLFF.

In DNA form, the CDR3 reads TGTGCCAGCAGTAATCCGGGACAGAAATCCTACGAGCAGTACTTC. This codes for CASSNPGQKSYEQYF. The chain is built from TRBV25-1 and TRBJ2-7; 7 nucleotides line up with TRBD1. V trimming: 5 bases; J trimming: 1 base; junction bases outside the gene matches: 8. From germline, CDR1 is MGHDK and CDR2 SYGVNS. CDR3 length: 15 amino acids.

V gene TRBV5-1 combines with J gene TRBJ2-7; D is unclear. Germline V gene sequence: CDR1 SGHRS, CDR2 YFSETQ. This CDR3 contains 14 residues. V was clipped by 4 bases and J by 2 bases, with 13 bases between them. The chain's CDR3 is CASSLPERAYEQYF. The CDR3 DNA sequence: TGCGCCAGCAGCCTACCGGAAAGGGCCTACGAGCAGTACTTC. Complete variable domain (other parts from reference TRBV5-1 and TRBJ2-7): KAGVTQTPRYLIKTRGQQVTLSCSPISGHRSVSWYQQTPGQGLQFLFEYFSETQRNKGNFPGRFSGRQFSNSRSEMNVSTLELGDSALYLCASSLPERAYEQYFGPGTRLTVT.

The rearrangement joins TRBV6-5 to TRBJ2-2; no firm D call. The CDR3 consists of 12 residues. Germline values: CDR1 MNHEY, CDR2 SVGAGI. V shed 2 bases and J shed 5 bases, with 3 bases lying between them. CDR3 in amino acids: CASSYLTGELFF. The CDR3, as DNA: TGTGCCAGCAGTTACCTGACCGGGGAGCTGTTTTTT.

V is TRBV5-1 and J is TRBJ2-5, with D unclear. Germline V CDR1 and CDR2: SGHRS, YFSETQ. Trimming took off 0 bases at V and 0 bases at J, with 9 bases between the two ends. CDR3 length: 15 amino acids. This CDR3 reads CASSLAGVDQETQYF. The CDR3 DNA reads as TGCGCCAGCAGCTTGGCTGGGGTCGACCAAGAGACCCAGTACTTC.

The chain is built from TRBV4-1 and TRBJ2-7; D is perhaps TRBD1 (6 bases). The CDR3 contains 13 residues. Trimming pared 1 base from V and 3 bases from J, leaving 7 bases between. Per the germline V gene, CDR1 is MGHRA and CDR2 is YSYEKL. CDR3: CASSQARGYEQYF. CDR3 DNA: TGCGCCAGCAGCCAAGCCAGGGGCTACGAGCAGTACTTC.

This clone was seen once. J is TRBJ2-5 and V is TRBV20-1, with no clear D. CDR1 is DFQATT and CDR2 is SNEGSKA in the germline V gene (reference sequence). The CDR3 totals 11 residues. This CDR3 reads CRYRAEETQYF. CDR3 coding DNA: TGCAGGTACCGAGCAGAAGAGACCCAGTACTTC.

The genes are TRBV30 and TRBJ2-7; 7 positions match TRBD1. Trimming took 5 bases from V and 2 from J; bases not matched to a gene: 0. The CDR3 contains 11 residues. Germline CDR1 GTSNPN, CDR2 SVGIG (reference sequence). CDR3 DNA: TGTGCCTGGGACAGGGCCTACGAGCAGTACTTC. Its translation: CAWDRAYEQYF.

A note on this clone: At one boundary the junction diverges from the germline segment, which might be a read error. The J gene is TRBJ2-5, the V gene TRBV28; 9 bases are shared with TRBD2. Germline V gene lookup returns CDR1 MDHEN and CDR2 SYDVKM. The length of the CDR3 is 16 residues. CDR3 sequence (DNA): TGTGCCGGCAGTATCTGGACTAGCGAAGGACCGAAGACCCAGTACTTC. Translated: CAGSIWTSEGPKTQYF.

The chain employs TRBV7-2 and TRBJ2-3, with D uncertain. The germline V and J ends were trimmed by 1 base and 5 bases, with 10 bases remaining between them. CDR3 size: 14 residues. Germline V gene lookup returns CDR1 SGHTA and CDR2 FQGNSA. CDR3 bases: TGTGCCAGCAGCTTAGGAGTATCGGGAGATACGCAGTATTTT. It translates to CASSLGVSGDTQYF.

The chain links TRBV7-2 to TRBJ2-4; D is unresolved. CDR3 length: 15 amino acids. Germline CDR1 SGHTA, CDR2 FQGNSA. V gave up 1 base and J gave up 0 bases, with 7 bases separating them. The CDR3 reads CASSLEGRAKNIQYF. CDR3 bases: TGTGCCAGCAGCTTAGAGGGCAGAGCCAAAAACATTCAGTACTTC.